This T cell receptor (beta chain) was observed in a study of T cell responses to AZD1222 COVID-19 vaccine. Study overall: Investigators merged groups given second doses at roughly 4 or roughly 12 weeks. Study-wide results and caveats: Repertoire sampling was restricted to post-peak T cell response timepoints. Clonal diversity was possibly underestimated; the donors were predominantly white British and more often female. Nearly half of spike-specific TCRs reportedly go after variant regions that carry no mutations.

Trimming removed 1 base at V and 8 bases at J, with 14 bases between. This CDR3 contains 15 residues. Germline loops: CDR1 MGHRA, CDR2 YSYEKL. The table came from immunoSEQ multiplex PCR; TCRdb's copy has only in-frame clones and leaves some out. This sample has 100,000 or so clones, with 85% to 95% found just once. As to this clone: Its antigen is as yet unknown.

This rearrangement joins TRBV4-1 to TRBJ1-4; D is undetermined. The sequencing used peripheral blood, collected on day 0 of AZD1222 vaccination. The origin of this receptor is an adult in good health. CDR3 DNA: TGCGCCAGCAGCCAAGCACCGGAGACGCGGGAAAAACTGTTTTTT. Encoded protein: CASSQAPETREKLFF.